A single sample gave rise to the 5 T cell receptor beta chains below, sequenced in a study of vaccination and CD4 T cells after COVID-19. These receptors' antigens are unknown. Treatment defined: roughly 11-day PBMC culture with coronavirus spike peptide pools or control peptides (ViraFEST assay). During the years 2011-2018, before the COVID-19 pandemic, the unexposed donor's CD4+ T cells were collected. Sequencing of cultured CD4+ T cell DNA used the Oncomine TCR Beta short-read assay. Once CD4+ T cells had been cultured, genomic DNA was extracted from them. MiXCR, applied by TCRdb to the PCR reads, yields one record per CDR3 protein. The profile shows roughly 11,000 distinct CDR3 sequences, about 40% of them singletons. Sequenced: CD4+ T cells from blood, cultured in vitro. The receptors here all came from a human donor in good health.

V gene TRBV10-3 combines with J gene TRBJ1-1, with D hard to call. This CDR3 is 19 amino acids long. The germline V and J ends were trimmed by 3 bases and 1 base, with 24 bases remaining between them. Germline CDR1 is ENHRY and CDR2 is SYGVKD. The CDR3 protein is CAISDHEGFVGVRNTEAFF. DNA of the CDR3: TGTGCCATCAGTGACCACGAAGGGTTTGTTGGGGTAAGGAACACTGAAGCTTTCTTT.

CDR3 sequence: CASSRGSSQPQHF. CDR3 coding DNA: TGTGCCAGCAGTAGGGGAAGTAGTCAGCCCCAGCATTTT. The V call is TRBV25-1, the J call TRBJ1-5, with a possible D match to TRBD1 (5 bases). V lost 5 bases to trimming and J lost 6 bases, with 11 bases between them. The germline CDR1 and CDR2 sequences are MGHDK and SYGVNS. This CDR3 spans 13 amino acids.

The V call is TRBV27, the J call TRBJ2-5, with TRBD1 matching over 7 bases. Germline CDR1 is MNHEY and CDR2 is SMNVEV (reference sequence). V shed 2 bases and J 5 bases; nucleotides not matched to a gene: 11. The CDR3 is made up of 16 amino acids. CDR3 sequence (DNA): TGTGCCAGCAGTTTAAAGGGCGACAGGGTAGACGAGACCCAGTACTTC. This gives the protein CASSLKGDRVDETQYF.

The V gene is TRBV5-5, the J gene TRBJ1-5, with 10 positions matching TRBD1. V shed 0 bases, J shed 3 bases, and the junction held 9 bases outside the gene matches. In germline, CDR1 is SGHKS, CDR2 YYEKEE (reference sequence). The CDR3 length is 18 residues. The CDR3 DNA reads TGTGCCAGCAGCTTGGAACGGGGGGGACAGGGGAACAATCAGCCCCAGCATTTT. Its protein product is CASSLERGGQGNNQPQHF.

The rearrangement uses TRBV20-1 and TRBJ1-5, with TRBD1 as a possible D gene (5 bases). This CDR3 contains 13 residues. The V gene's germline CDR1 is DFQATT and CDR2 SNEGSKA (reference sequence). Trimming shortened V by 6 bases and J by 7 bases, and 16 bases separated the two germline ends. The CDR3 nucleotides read TGCAGTGCCCAGCGGGGGGGTGGGCAGCCCCAGCATTTT. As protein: CSAQRGGGQPQHF.